This T cell receptor beta chain stems from a study of blood T cell dynamics during melanoma immunotherapy. On the study more broadly: Metastatic melanoma patients received first-line pembrolizumab or nivolumab plus ipilimumab.

The CDR3 contains 14 residues. V dropped 5 bases and J dropped 7; count of bases not matched to a gene: 9. Germline CDR1 reads SGHAT; CDR2 reads FQNNGV. Whole-study findings and limits: Clones driving repertoire changes may be melanoma-specific or general immune activation.

Regarding this clone: Antigen unknown.

The time point denotes: pre-treatment baseline. Disease control meant complete response, partial response or stable disease at 12 weeks. The method was immunoSEQ multiplex PCR; TCRdb's version includes in-frame clones alone and lacks a portion of them. The repertoire holds over 10,000 clones, with 89% as singletons. This TCR was sampled from a human donor with melanoma. Source: blood, taken from a patient treated with checkpoint blockade. The V and J genes are TRBV11-2 and TRBJ2-7; the match to TRBD1 covers 9 bases. CDR3 residues: CASSPGTGYGEQYF. The DNA of the CDR3 is TGTGCCAGCAGCCCCGGGACAGGGTATGGTGAGCAGTACTTC.